This is a list of T cell receptor beta chains from one sample in a study of T cell responses to AZD1222 COVID-19 vaccine. TCRdb keeps only in-frame clones here, not all; method: immunoSEQ multiplex PCR. The sample has fewer than 85,000 clones; 80% to 90% are singletons. The specimen was peripheral blood, collected on day 0 of AZD1222 vaccination. All receptors derive from an adult in good health. Each CDR3 is given with its conserved first and last residue. The D gene is left open where the match is weak. The listing skips clone size in some rows; elsewhere it reads once, few, many or a size class.

v_call: TRBV19
clone_size: .
j_call: TRBJ2-3
d_call: .
cdr3_aa: CASSIAGSSTDTQYF
cdr3_nt: TGTGCCAGTAGTATAGCGGGATCTAGCACAGATACGCAGTATTTT

v_call: TRBV29-1
clone_size: .
j_call: TRBJ2-3
d_call: .
cdr3_aa: CSVPGRYTQYF
cdr3_nt: TGCAGCGTTCCGGGCCGGTATACGCAGTATTTT

v_call: TRBV6-2/TRBV6-3
clone_size: .
j_call: TRBJ2-5
d_call: .
cdr3_aa: CASSYTLSTDSRNGTQYF
cdr3_nt: TGTGCCAGCAGTTACACCCTATCTACTGACAGTCGGAATGGGACCCAGTACTTC

v_call: TRBV28
clone_size: .
j_call: TRBJ1-4
d_call: .
cdr3_aa: CASSFRVGEKLFF
cdr3_nt: TGTGCCAGCAGTTTCAGGGTGGGCGAAAAACTGTTTTTT

v_call: TRBV7-9
clone_size: .
j_call: TRBJ1-2
d_call: .
cdr3_aa: CASSPAGGDRTYGYTF
cdr3_nt: TGTGCCAGCAGCCCCGCTGGAGGAGACAGGACCTATGGCTACACCTTC

v_call: TRBV5-1
clone_size: .
j_call: TRBJ1-2
d_call: TRBD1
cdr3_aa: CASSPGTANYGYTF
cdr3_nt: TGCGCCAGCAGCCCGGGGACAGCTAACTATGGCTACACCTTC

v_call: TRBV9
clone_size: .
j_call: TRBJ2-3
d_call: TRBD2
cdr3_aa: CASSAPAGLAADTQYF
cdr3_nt: TGTGCCAGCAGCGCCCCTGCGGGACTAGCGGCCGATACGCAGTATTTT

v_call: TRBV2
clone_size: .
j_call: TRBJ1-6
d_call: .
cdr3_aa: CASSVMAGNNSPLHF
cdr3_nt: TGTGCCAGCAGTGTTATGGCAGGGAATAATTCACCCCTCCACTTT

v_call: TRBV3-1/TRBV3-2
clone_size: .
j_call: TRBJ2-2
d_call: .
cdr3_aa: CASRPGNTGELFF
cdr3_nt: TGTGCCAGCAGGCCGGGAAACACCGGGGAGCTGTTTTTT

v_call: TRBV7-9
clone_size: .
j_call: TRBJ1-3
d_call: TRBD1
cdr3_aa: CASSFGTEGNTIYF
cdr3_nt: TGTGCCAGCAGCTTCGGGACAGAGGGGAACACCATATATTTT

v_call: TRBV7-2
clone_size: .
j_call: TRBJ2-1
d_call: TRBD2
cdr3_aa: CASSSGLAPNEQFF
cdr3_nt: TGTGCCAGCAGCTCAGGACTAGCGCCTAATGAGCAGTTCTTC

v_call: TRBV2
clone_size: .
j_call: TRBJ2-5
d_call: .
cdr3_aa: CASSPLGGAGETQYF
cdr3_nt: TGTGCCAGCTCACCCTTGGGGGGGGCAGGGGAGACCCAGTACTTC

v_call: TRBV28
clone_size: few
j_call: TRBJ2-7
d_call: .
cdr3_aa: CASSSHPGGSGYF
cdr3_nt: TGTGCCAGCAGTTCCCATCCTGGCGGGTCAGGGTACTTC

v_call: TRBV5-1
clone_size: .
j_call: TRBJ1-5
d_call: .
cdr3_aa: CASSFGSSSNQPQHF
cdr3_nt: TGCGCCAGCAGCTTCGGGAGTTCTAGCAATCAGCCCCAGCATTTT

v_call: TRBV2
clone_size: .
j_call: TRBJ2-7
d_call: TRBD1
cdr3_aa: CASRFPGQGTYEQYF
cdr3_nt: TGTGCCAGCCGCTTCCCGGGACAGGGCACCTACGAGCAGTACTTC

v_call: TRBV20-1
clone_size: many
j_call: TRBJ1-4
d_call: .
cdr3_aa: CSAGKDEKLFF
cdr3_nt: TGCAGTGCAGGGAAAGATGAAAAACTGTTTTTT

v_call: TRBV7-6
clone_size: .
j_call: TRBJ1-3
d_call: TRBD1
cdr3_aa: CASSFGQAGNTIYF
cdr3_nt: TGTGCCAGCAGCTTCGGACAGGCTGGAAACACCATATATTTT

v_call: TRBV18
clone_size: .
j_call: TRBJ1-3
d_call: .
cdr3_aa: CASSPSDGTGNTIYF
cdr3_nt: TGTGCCAGCTCACCTTCGGACGGTACTGGAAACACCATATATTTT

v_call: TRBV6-5
clone_size: .
j_call: TRBJ1-6
d_call: .
cdr3_aa: CASSSAGPGNSPLHF
cdr3_nt: TGTGCCAGCAGTTCAGCCGGGCCAGGCAATTCACCCCTCCACTTT

v_call: TRBV3-1/TRBV3-2
clone_size: .
j_call: TRBJ2-1
d_call: TRBD2
cdr3_aa: CASSPGLAGADRNEQFF
cdr3_nt: TGTGCCAGCAGCCCGGGGCTAGCGGGAGCCGATCGAAATGAGCAGTTCTTC

v_call: TRBV6-5
clone_size: .
j_call: TRBJ2-7
d_call: TRBD2
cdr3_aa: CASSYSSGVSYEQYF
cdr3_nt: TGTGCCAGCAGTTACTCGAGCGGGGTCTCCTACGAGCAGTACTTC

v_call: TRBV30
clone_size: .
j_call: TRBJ2-3
d_call: .
cdr3_aa: CAWNGGGPSTDTQYF
cdr3_nt: TGTGCCTGGAATGGGGGGGGGCCTAGCACAGATACGCAGTATTTT

v_call: TRBV18
clone_size: once
j_call: TRBJ2-7
d_call: TRBD1
cdr3_aa: CASSRRDRMSGEQYF
cdr3_nt: TGTGCCAGCTCACGACGGGACAGGATGTCGGGGGAGCAGTACTTC

v_call: TRBV11-2
clone_size: .
j_call: TRBJ2-2
d_call: .
cdr3_aa: CASSPTGELFF
cdr3_nt: TGTGCCAGCAGCCCCACCGGGGAGCTGTTTTTT

v_call: TRBV6-1
clone_size: .
j_call: TRBJ1-2
d_call: .
cdr3_aa: CASSVAGDYGYTF
cdr3_nt: TGTGCCAGCAGTGTAGCGGGGGACTATGGCTACACCTTC

v_call: TRBV7-9
clone_size: .
j_call: TRBJ1-5
d_call: .
cdr3_aa: CASSSVNQPQHF
cdr3_nt: TGTGCCAGCAGCTCGGTCAATCAGCCCCAGCATTTT

v_call: TRBV4-2
clone_size: .
j_call: TRBJ1-6
d_call: .
cdr3_aa: CASSQDGIPYNSPLHF
cdr3_nt: TGTGCCAGCAGCCAAGATGGAATTCCCTATAATTCACCCCTCCACTTT

v_call: TRBV10-1
clone_size: .
j_call: TRBJ2-3
d_call: .
cdr3_aa: CASSESRGTRSGDTQYF
cdr3_nt: TGCGCCAGCAGTGAGTCGAGGGGCACCCGTTCGGGAGATACGCAGTATTTT